This T cell receptor beta chain was observed in a study of STAT5B mutations in CD4+ large granular lymphocyte leukemia. Broader study findings: No patients shared main leukemic clonotypes, though about 26% appeared at low frequency elsewhere.

Between the trimmed V and J ends, which lost 4 bases and 0 bases, there was a span of 15 bases. This CDR3 contains 17 residues. Germline CDR1 MNHEY, CDR2 SMNVEV (reference sequence). A word on this clone: As yet, its antigen is unknown.

Method: immunoSEQ multiplex PCR; TCRdb's copy keeps in-frame clones and lacks some. The sample lists tens of thousands of clones; roughly 84% were seen once. Sample: CD4+ T cells from blood buffy coats. The chain joins TRBV27 to TRBJ2-2; a possible D gene is TRBD1 (5 bases). This sequence originates from a human donor in good health. CDR3 sequence (DNA): TGTGCCAGCAGTTCCTCAATCGACAGATCGAACACCGGGGAGCTGTTTTTT. Its translation is CASSSSIDRSNTGELFF.